Given below is one T cell receptor (beta chain) in context. Relative to the germline gene, one junction end is altered; a read error may explain this. Measured with immunoSEQ multiplex PCR; TCRdb has only the in-frame clones, and not every one. The sample lists approximately 170,000 clones; about 89% were seen once. Germline-derived CDR1 and CDR2 are SGHTA and FQGNSA. The CDR3 sequence is 16 residues long. These data are taken from a study of blood T cell repertoires in COVID-19. The sequence was collected from a man aged 65 to 79 with acute or convalescent COVID-19. The rearrangement uses TRBV7-2 and TRBJ1-2; 7 bases fit TRBD1. Sequencing used peripheral blood. CDR3 in amino acids: CASSAGVGTVNYDYTF. The CDR3 DNA sequence: TGTGCCAGCAGCGCAGGAGTGGGGACAGTGAACTATGACTACACCTTC. The full variable domain, rest sourced from reference TRBV7-2 and TRBJ1-2, is GAGVSQSPSNKVTEKGKDVELRCDPISGHTALYWYRQSLGQGLEFLIYFQGNSAPDKSGLPSDRFSAERTGGSVSTLTIQRTQQEDSAVYLCASSAGVGTVNYDYTFGSGTRLTVV.